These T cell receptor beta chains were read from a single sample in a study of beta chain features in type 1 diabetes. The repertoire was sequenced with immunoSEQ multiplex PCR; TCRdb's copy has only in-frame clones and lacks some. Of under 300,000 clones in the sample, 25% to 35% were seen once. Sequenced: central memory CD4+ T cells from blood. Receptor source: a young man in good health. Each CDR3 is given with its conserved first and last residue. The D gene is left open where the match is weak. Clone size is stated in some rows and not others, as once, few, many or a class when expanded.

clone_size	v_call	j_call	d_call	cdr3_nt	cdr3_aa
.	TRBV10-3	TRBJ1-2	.	TGTGCCATTACAAATGATGGCTATGGCTACACCTTC	CAITNDGYGYTF
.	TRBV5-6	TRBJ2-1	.	TGTGCCAGCAGCCCCACAGGGAGCAATGAGCAGTTCTTC	CASSPTGSNEQFF
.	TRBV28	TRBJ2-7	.	TGTGCCAGCAGTCCACCCCAGAAGGGCAGGGAGCAGTACTTC	CASSPPQKGREQYF
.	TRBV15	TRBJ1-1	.	TGTGCCACCAGCAGAGGTCGGGGGAGAGGGTGGAATAGGAACACTGAAGCTTTCTTT	CATSRGRGRGWNRNTEAFF
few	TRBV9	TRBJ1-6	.	TGTGCCAGCAGCCCGTCGGGAGGCGCCTATAATTCACCCCTCCACTTT	CASSPSGGAYNSPLHF
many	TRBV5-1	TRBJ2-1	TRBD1	TGCGCCAGCAGCCTGACAGGGGAAGTGCAGTTCTTC	CASSLTGEVQFF
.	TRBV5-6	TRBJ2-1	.	TGTGCCAGCAGCTTGTGGCGCGAGAGCTCCTACAATGAGCAGTTCTTC	CASSLWRESSYNEQFF
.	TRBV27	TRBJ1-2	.	TGTGCCAGCAGTTTAACCGGGACCTATGGCTACACCTTC	CASSLTGTYGYTF
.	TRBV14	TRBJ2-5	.	TGTGCCAGCAGCTCCGACAGATGGGGGGAGACCCAGTACTTC	CASSSDRWGETQYF
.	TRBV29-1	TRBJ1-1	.	TGCAGCTTAGGGGGCACTGAAGCTTTCTTT	CSLGGTEAFF
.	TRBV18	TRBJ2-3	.	TGTGCCAGCTCACCAGGGGGCCAGATCACAGATACGCAGTATTTT	CASSPGGQITDTQYF
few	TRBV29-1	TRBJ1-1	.	TGCAGCGCATCTTTTTCGGTCACTGAAGCTTTCTTT	CSASFSVTEAFF
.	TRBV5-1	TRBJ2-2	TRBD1	TGCGCCAGCAGAAAGACAGGGTTCGACACCGGGGAGCTGTTTTTT	CASRKTGFDTGELFF
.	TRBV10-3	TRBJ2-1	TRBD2	TGTGCCAGCAGTTCGTTAGCGGGGAATGAGCAGTTCTTC	CASSSLAGNEQFF
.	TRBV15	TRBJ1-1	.	TGTGCCACCAGCAGAGATGGGAGGGAGAACACTGAAGCTTTCTTT	CATSRDGRENTEAFF
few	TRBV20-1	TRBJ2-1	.	TGCAGTGCTAGGGGCCATGAGCAGTTCTTC	CSARGHEQFF
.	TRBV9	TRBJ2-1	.	TGTGCCAGCAGCGCTGTGGGGGACAAGCAGTTCTTC	CASSAVGDKQFF